This TCR beta chain stems from a study of response to subunit inactivated influenza vaccine. A word on this clonotype: Its specificity is unknown.

Points from the study as a whole: Each seasonal influenza vaccination, the authors suggested, recruits few new T cells.

CDR3 length: 14 amino acids. Germline CDR1 reads SEHNR; CDR2 reads FQNEAQ (reference sequence). Trimming left V 3 bases short and J 8 bases short, with 11 bases between. TCRdb re-derived calls from the RT-PCR reads in MiXCR, one entry per CDR3 protein. The sample records almost 600,000 distinct CDR3 sequences, around 13% being singletons. The source is a middle-aged man who received an inactivated influenza vaccine. The V gene is TRBV7-9, the J gene TRBJ1-6, with D possibly being TRBD1 (6 bases). Sequencing was performed on PBMCs from blood, taken 11 to 12 days after vaccination. Here the CDR3 reads CASSLGDTYSPLHF. For the CDR3, the DNA is TGTGCCAGCAGCTTGGGGGACACCTATTCACCCCTCCACTTT.